The clone carrying this T cell receptor beta chain has a handful of counts. Its matching antigen is unknown. In germline, CDR1 is SGDLS, CDR2 YYNGEE. This CDR3 is 15 amino acids long. Trimming removed 3 bases from V and 3 bases from J, with 13 bases in between. The data belong to a study of beta chain features in type 1 diabetes. About the study: Patients and healthy donors were similar in age, gender and cell yields. Broader study findings: Shortening of TCRB CDR3s, moderate but significant, appeared in all four CD4+ subsets of Type 1 diabetes patients. In type 1 diabetes patients, VDJ junctions had fewer insertions; deletions at these junctions were more frequent.

cDNA synthesis used the whole RNA isolate, giving expressed TCRB sequences. The assay was immunoSEQ multiplex PCR, and TCRdb's table has in-frame clones only and misses some. This sample has over 200,000 clones, with roughly a tenth found just once. The sample was naive CD4+ T cells from blood. This clonotype was sampled from a man aged 25-45 years with type 1 diabetes. This chain uses TRBV9 with TRBJ2-1; D gene unclear. Here the CDR3 reads CASSGPSTNYNEQFF. The CDR3 coding sequence is TGTGCCAGCAGCGGACCTTCGACAAACTACAATGAGCAGTTCTTC.